This T cell receptor beta chain emerged from a study of vaccination and CD4 T cells after COVID-19. Across the study: Post-COVID samples were collected a median about 94 days following diagnosis, spanning 35 to 161.

Comment on this clonotype: Its antigen is not identified.

At the Johns Hopkins FTIC core, DNA taken from cultured CD4+ T cells was sequenced by way of the Oncomine TCR Beta short-read assay. One entry per CDR3 protein results from TCRdb running MiXCR on the PCR reads. The sample gives approximately 12,000 distinct CDR3 sequences, around 40% of which show up once; around a sixth is in the top ten. As for treatment: roughly 10-day PBMC culture with coronavirus spike peptide pools or control peptides (ViraFEST assay). This CDR3 is 17 amino acids long. V lost 2 bases, J lost 3 bases, and 19 bases lay in between. Germline V gene data show CDR1 as SGHAT and CDR2 as FQDESV (reference sequence).

Sequencing input: cultured CD4+ T cells from blood. This receptor was obtained from a human donor with COVID-19. This chain uses TRBV11-1 with TRBJ1-2, with D possibly matching TRBD1 (5 bases). CDR3 bases: TGTGCCAGCAGCTTAAGCCTAGTGGAGGGGAGCCACTATGGCTACACCTTC. It yields the protein CASSLSLVEGSHYGYTF.